This TCR beta chain was sequenced for a study of T cell responses to AZD1222 COVID-19 vaccine. Study results and caveats: Vaccination with two AZD1222 doses was followed by a rise in Spike-specific TCR breadth and depth. Clonal diversity was possibly underestimated; the donors were predominantly white British and more often female. Sampled repertoires all dated from after the peak T cell response.

Concerning this clone itself: Antigen unknown.

Sequenced by immunoSEQ multiplex PCR; TCRdb stores in-frame clones only, minus some. The sample comprises some 95,000 clones, around nine tenths of which are singletons, and 9.5% to 13% rests with the top ten. The CDR3 covers 14 residues. V lost 4 bases and J lost 4; bases outside the gene matches: 4. Germline V gene sequence: CDR1 SGHAT, CDR2 FQNNGV. This chain joins TRBV11-2 and TRBJ2-5, with TRBD2 identical over 9 bases. The sequence came from an adult who received the AZD1222 COVID-19 vaccine. The material was peripheral blood, obtained 28 days after the second AZD1222 dose. The CDR3 loop reads CASSWGREGETQYF. The CDR3 DNA follows: TGTGCCAGCAGCTGGGGGCGGGAGGGAGAGACCCAGTACTTC.